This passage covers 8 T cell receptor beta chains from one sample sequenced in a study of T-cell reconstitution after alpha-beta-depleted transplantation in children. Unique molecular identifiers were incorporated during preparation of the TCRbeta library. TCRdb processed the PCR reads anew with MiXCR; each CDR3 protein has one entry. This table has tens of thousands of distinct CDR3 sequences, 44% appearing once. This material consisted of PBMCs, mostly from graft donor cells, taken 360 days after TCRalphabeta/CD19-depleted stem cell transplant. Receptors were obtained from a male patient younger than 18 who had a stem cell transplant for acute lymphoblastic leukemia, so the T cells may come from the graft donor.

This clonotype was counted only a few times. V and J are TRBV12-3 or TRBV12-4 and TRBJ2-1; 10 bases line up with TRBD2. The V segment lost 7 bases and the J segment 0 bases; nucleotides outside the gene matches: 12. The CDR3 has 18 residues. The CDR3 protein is CASTRGTSSGSSYNEQFF. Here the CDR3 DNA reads TGTGCCAGCACCAGAGGCACATCTAGCGGGAGCTCCTACAATGAGCAGTTCTTC.

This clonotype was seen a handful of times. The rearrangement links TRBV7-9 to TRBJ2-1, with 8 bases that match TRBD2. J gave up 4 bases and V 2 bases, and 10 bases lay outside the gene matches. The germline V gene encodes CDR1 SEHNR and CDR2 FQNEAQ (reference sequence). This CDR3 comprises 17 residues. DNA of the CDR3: TGTGCCAGCAGCTTATGGGTAGCGGGGACAAATTACAATGAGCAGTTCTTC. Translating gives CASSLWVAGTNYNEQFF. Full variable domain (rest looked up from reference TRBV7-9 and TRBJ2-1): DTGVSQNPRHKITKRGQNVTFRCDPISEHNRLYWYRQTLGQGPEFLTYFQNEAQLEKSRLLSDRFSAERPKGSFSTLEIQRTEQGDSAMYLCASSLWVAGTNYNEQFFGPGTRLTVL.

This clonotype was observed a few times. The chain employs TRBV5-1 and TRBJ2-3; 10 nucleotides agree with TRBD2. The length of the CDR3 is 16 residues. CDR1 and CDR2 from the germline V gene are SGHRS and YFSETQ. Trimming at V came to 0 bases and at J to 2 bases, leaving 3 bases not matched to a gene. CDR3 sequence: CASSLALAGVTDTQYF. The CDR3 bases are TGCGCCAGCAGCTTGGCCCTAGCGGGAGTCACAGATACGCAGTATTTT.

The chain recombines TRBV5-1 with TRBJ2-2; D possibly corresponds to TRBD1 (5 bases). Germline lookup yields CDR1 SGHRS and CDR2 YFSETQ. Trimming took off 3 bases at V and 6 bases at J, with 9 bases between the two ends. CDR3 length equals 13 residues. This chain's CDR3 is CASSYFRAGELFF. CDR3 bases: TGCGCCAGCAGCTACTTCAGGGCCGGGGAGCTGTTTTTT.

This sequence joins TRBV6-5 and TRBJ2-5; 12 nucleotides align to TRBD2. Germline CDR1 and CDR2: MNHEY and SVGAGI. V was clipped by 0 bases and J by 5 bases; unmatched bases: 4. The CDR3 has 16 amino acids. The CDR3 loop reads CASSYSTSGRRETQYF. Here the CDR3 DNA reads TGTGCCAGCAGTTACTCGACTAGCGGGAGAAGGGAGACCCAGTACTTC.

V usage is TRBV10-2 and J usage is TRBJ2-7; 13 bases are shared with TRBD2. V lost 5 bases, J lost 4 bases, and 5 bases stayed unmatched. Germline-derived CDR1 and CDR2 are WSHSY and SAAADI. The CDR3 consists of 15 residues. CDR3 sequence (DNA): TGCGCCAGCAGTTCCGGGACTAGCGGGGTATACGAGCAGTACTTC. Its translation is CASSSGTSGVYEQYF.

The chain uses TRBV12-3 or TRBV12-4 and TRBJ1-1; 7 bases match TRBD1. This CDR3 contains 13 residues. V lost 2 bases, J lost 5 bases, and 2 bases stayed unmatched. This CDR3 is CASSLSGGTEAFF. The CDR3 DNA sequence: TGTGCCAGCAGTTTATCAGGGGGGACTGAAGCTTTCTTT.

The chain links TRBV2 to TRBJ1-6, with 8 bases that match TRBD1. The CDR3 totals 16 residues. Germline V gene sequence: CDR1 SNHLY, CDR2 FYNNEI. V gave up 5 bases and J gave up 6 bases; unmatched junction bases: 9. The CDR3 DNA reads TGTGCCAGCAGTTCCGACAGGGGTATTCTTAATTCACCCCTCCACTTT. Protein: CASSSDRGILNSPLHF.